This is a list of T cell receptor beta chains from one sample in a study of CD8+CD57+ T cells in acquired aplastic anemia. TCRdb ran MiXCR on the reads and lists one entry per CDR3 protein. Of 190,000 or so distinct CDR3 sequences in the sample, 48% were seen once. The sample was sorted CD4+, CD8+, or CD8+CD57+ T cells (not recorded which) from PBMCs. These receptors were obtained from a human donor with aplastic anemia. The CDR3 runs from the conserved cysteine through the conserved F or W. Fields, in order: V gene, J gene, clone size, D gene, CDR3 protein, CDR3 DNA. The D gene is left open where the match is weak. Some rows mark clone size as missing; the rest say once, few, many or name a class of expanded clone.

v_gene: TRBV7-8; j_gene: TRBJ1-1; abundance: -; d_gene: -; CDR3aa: CASSPNTGLLNTEAFF; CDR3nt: TGTGCCAGCAGCCCAAATACAGGGCTCCTGAACACTGAAGCTTTCTTT
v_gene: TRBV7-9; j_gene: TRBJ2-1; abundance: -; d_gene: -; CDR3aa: CASMGSSYNEQLF; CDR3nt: TGTGCCAGCATGGGAAGCTCCTACAATGAGCAGCTCTTC
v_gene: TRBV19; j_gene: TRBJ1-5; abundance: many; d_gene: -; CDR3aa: CASTNRNQPQHF; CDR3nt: TGTGCCAGTACTAACAGAAATCAGCCCCAGCATTTT
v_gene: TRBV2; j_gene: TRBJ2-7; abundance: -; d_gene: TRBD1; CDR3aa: CASRSTGGDEQYF; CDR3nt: TGTGCCAGCAGGTCGACAGGGGGTGACGAGCAGTACTTC
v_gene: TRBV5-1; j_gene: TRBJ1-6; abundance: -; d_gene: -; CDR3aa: CASSLSPYSPLHF; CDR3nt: TGCGCCAGCAGCTTGAGTCCGTATTCACCCCTCCACTTT
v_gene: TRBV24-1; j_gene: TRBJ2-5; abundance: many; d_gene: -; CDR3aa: CATSDSKTGETQYF; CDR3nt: TGTGCCACCAGTGACAGCAAGACTGGAGAGACCCAGTACTTC
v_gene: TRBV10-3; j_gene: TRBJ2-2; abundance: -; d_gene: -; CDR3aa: CAISDGASGELFF; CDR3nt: TGTGCCATCAGTGACGGGGCATCGGGGGAGCTGTTTTTT
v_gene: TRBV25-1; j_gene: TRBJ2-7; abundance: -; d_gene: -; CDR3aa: CASSVSLGDGISYEQYF; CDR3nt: TGTGCCAGCAGTGTATCCCTGGGAGATGGAATATCCTACGAGCAGTACTTC
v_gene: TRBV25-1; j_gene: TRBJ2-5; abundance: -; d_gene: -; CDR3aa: CASCPEDSKTQYF; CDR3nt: TGTGCCAGCTGCCCGGAGGACAGTAAGACCCAGTACTTC
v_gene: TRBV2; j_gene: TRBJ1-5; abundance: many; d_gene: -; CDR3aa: CASSDLNSNQPQHF; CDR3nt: TGTGCCAGCAGTGATCTGAATAGCAATCAGCCCCAGCATTTT
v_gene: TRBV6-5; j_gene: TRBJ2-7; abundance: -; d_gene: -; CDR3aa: CASSPSGYGTYEQYF; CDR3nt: TGTGCCAGCAGTCCCTCGGGGTATGGGACCTACGAGCAGTACTTC
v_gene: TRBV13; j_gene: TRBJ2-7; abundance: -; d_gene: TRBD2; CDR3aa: CASSAAGVIYEQYF; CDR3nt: TGTGCCAGCAGCGCTGCGGGAGTGATCTACGAGCAGTACTTC
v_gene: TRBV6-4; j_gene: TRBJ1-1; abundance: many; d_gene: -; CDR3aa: CASSQQAFSDTEAFF; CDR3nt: TGTGCCAGCAGTCAGCAGGCTTTCTCGGACACTGAAGCTTTCTTT
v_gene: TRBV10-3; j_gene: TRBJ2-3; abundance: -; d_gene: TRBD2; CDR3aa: CASSYSRGLAQYF; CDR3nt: TGTGCCAGCAGTTATTCGAGGGGACTAGCGCAGTATTTT
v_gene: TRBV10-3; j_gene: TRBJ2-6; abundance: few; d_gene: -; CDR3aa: CAISVASSGANVLTF; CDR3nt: TGTGCCATCAGTGTTGCGAGCTCTGGGGCCAACGTCCTGACTTTC
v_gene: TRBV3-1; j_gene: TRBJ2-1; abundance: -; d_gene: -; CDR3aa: CASSQDRDEQFF; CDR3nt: TGTGCCAGCAGCCAGGACCGCGATGAGCAGTTCTTC
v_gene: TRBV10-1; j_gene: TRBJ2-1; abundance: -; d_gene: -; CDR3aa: CASSESGGSYNEQFF; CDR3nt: TGCGCCAGCAGTGAGTCGGGGGGCTCCTACAATGAGCAGTTCTTC
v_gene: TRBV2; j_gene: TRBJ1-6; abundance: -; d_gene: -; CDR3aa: CASTGTDNSPLHF; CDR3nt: TGTGCCAGCACGGGCACTGATAATTCACCCCTCCACTTT
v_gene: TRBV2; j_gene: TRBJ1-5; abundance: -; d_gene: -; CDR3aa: CASSGDGNQPQHF; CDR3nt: TGTGCCAGCAGTGGAGACGGGAATCAGCCCCAGCATTTT
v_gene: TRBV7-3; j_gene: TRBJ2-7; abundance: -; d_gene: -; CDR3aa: CASSLTKEYEQYF; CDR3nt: TGTGCCAGCAGCTTAACGAAGGAATACGAGCAGTACTTC
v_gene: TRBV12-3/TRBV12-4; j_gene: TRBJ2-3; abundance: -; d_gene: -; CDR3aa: CASSFSTGTDTQYF; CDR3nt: TGTGCCAGCAGTTTCTCGACAGGCACAGATACGCAGTATTTT
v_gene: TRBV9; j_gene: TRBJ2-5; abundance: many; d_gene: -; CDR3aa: CASSAGIQETQYF; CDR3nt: TGTGCCAGCAGCGCGGGTATTCAAGAGACCCAGTACTTC
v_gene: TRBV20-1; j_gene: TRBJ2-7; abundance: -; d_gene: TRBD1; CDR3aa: CSARPGTGNEQYF; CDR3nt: TGCAGTGCTAGACCCGGGACAGGGAACGAGCAGTACTTC
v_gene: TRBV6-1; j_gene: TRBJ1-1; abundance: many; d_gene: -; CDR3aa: CASSNRVEAFF; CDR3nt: TGTGCCAGCAGCAACAGGGTGGAAGCTTTCTTT
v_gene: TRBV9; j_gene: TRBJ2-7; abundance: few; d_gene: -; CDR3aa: CASSPAGTNAYEQYF; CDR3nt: TGTGCCAGCAGCCCCGCCGGGACCAACGCCTACGAGCAGTACTTC
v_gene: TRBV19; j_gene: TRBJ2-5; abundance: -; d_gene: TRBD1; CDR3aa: CASSGTGETQYF; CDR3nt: TGTGCCAGTAGCGGGACAGGGGAGACCCAGTACTTC
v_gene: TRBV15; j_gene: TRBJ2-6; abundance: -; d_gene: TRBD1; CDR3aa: CAASSRGGAGANVLTF; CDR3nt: TGTGCCGCCAGCAGCCGAGGGGGCGCCGGGGCCAACGTCCTGACTTTC
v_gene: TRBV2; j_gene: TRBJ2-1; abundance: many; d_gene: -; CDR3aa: CASSEDATGPTEQFF; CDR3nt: TGTGCCAGCAGTGAAGACGCGACAGGCCCCACGGAGCAGTTCTTC
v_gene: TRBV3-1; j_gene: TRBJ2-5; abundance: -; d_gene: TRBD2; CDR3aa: CASSQGMGRGETQYF; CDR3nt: TGTGCCAGCAGCCAAGGAATGGGGAGGGGAGAGACCCAGTACTTC
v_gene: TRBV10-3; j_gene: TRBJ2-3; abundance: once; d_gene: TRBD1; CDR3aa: CASSVDRADTQYF; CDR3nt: TGTGCCAGCAGTGTTGACAGGGCAGATACGCAGTATTTT
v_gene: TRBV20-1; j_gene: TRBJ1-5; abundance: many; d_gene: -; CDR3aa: CSARGTSNQPQHF; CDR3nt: TGCAGTGCTAGAGGGACAAGCAATCAGCCCCAGCATTTT
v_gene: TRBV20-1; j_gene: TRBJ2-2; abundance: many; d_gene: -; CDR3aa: CSARRTGNTGELFF; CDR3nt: TGCAGTGCTAGGCGCACAGGGAACACCGGGGAGCTGTTTTTT
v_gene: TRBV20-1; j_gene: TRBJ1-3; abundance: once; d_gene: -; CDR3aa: CSARPDPKIGNTIYF; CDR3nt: TGCAGTGCTAGACCGGACCCGAAGATTGGAAACACCATATATTTT
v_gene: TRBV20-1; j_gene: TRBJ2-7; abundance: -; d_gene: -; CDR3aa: CSARDHETTAQYF; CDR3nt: TGCAGTGCTAGAGATCATGAGACTACGGCTCAGTACTTC
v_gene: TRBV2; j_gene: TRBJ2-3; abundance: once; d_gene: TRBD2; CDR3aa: CASSELAGLATQYF; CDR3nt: TGTGCCAGCAGTGAACTAGCGGGATTAGCTACGCAGTATTTT
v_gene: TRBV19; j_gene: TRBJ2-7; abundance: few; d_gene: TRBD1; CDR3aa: CASSIDGTGGNEQYF; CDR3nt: TGTGCCAGTAGTATAGACGGGACAGGGGGCAACGAGCAGTACTTC
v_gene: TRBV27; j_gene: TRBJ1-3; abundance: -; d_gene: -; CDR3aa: CASSQTRGNTIYF; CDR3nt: TGTGCCAGCAGTCAGACTCGGGGAAACACCATATATTTT
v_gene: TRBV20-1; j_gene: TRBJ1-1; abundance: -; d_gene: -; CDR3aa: CSARVFGLSVEAFF; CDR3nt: TGCAGTGCTAGAGTTTTTGGATTATCGGTTGAAGCTTTCTTT
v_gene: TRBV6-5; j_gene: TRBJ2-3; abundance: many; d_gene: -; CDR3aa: CASSPLSRITDTQYF; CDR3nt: TGTGCCAGCAGTCCACTATCCCGAATAACAGATACGCAGTATTTT
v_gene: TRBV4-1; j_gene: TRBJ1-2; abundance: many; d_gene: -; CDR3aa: CASSQESQGGRGYTF; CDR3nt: TGCGCCAGCAGCCAAGAATCACAGGGCGGTCGAGGCTACACCTTC
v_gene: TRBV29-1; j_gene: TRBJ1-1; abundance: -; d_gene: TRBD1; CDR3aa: CSVNSQGQDFF; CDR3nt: TGCAGCGTTAATTCACAGGGGCAAGATTTCTTT
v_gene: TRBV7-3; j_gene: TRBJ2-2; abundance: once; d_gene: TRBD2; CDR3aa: CATNREGTGELFF; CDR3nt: TGTGCCACCAATAGGGAGGGAACCGGGGAGCTGTTTTTT
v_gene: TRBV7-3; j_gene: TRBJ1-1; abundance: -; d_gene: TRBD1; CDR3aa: CASSAYPGTVPYTEAFF; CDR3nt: TGTGCCAGCAGCGCCTACCCCGGGACAGTACCCTACACTGAAGCTTTCTTT
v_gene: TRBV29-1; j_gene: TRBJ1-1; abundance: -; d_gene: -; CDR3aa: CGVYPRGLNTEAFF; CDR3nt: TGCGGCGTTTACCCTCGGGGACTGAACACTGAAGCTTTCTTT
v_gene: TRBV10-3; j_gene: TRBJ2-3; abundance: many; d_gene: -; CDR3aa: CAISESTDTQYF; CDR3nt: TGTGCCATCAGTGAGTCGACAGATACGCAGTATTTT
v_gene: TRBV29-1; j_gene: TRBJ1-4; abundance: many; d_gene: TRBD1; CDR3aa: CSVDRGEKLFF; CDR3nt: TGCAGCGTAGACAGGGGGGAAAAACTGTTTTTT
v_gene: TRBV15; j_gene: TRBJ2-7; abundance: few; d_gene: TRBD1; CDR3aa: CATSTPGQGYEQYF; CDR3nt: TGTGCCACCAGCACACCGGGACAGGGATATGAGCAGTACTTC
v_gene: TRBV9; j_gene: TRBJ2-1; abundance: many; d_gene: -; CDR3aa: CASSPPGSTYNEQFF; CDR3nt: TGTGCCAGCAGCCCTCCGGGGTCGACCTACAATGAGCAGTTCTTC
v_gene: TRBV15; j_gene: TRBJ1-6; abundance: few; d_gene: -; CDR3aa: CATSRDRPGRGNSPLHF; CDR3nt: TGTGCCACCAGCAGAGATCGTCCGGGACGGGGAAATTCACCCCTCCACTTT